This TCR beta chain was identified during a study of a mutant IDH1 vaccine in newly diagnosed glioma (dated by TCRdb to the early 2020s). Regarding the complete study: Of the 32 patients who were treated, around 60% were male and roughly 38% were female, and the mean age was roughly 40 years. Before enrollment, patients had received standard therapy of radiotherapy alone, temozolomide alone, or radiochemotherapy with temozolomide; most received the combination. Peripheral blood was drawn at six visits: V03 (baseline), V05, V07, V10, V12 and V13. For exploratory analyses, longitudinal TCRB deep sequencing was carried out in some 25 treated patients wherever samples were available.

The study at large found these results: PBMC samples for TCRB deep sequencing were selected based on availability. No apparent relationship was observed between pseudoprogression and alterations in the top peripheral T cell clonotypes detected by TCRB sequencing. Immune responses induced by the vaccine were seen in approximately 93% of patients across multiple MHC alleles. According to the authors, sample limitations meant that analyses of patient blood samples could not be reproduced.

The library came from the immunoSEQ multiplex PCR assay. The hsTCRB Kit was used according to the manufacturer's protocol to amplify rearranged TCR beta chain sequences. TCRB libraries were sequenced on an Illumina MiSeq. Per the original workflow: The proprietary platform of the kit vendor was used for demultiplexing, trimming and gene mapping. The table was pulled from immuneACCESS by TCRdb, which kept in-frame rearrangements only. Such tables lose some clones; where checked, under half of the loss comes from unresolved V genes, and the rest has no known cause. V, J and clone size are taken as reported in that table, and D and trimming were inferred from the DNA itself. A total of some 50,000 clones appear in this sample, 80% to 90% of them only once. The ten largest clones add up to 2% to 3% of the sample. The sample's time point label is to be understood as: baseline, week 1 (first vaccination visit). The treatment or condition label, read with the paper, signifies: pre-vaccination baseline after standard-of-care therapy. Newly diagnosed WHO grade 3 or 4 IDH1-mutant astrocytomas showing loss of nuclear ATRX were present in the donors. The samples were drawn from NOA16, a multicentre, single-arm, open-label phase I trial in Germany that tested a mutant IDH1 peptide vaccine in humans for the first time. For immunogenicity testing, the blood drawn at visit V03 was used as the baseline sample. Genomic DNA for TCRB sequencing was extracted from EDTA blood using the DNeasy Blood and Tissue Kit.

For this clone: There is no known antigen for this receptor. Base qualities are not at hand, and no much larger clone is one base apart.

Including the terminal cysteine and phenylalanine, the CDR3 comprises 15 residues. Only the CDR3 DNA is retained, 45 bases long and in frame from the first base. V loses 7 bases of germline sequence and J loses 2 bases, and the interval between the two ends is 19 bases. The V and J segments used are TRBV5-3 and TRBJ2-7; a tentative D call is TRBD2 (7 bases match). TRBV5-3 is placed among ORFs of uncertain function. This receptor was identified in a man aged 40-49 years with glioma. Sequencing used PBMCs, obtained from a glioma patient treated with radiotherapy, temozolomide or both. CDR3 reads: CARPSGGLLTYEQYF. The DNA sequence is as follows: TGTGCCAGACCGTCCGGGGGGCTCCTAACCTACGAGCAGTACTTC.